The 29 T cell receptor beta chains listed next were all sequenced from one sample in a study of T cell responses to AZD1222 COVID-19 vaccine. Sequencing was performed with immunoSEQ multiplex PCR; in TCRdb, only in-frame clones are kept and a portion is missing. Of roughly 150,000 clones listed, about 90% were seen once; the top ten hold 8% to 10%. This sample comprised peripheral blood, obtained 28 days after the second AZD1222 dose. The receptors originated from an adult who received the AZD1222 COVID-19 vaccine.

The chain recombines TRBV6-6 with TRBJ1-2; unclear D gene. V was shortened by 7 bases and J by 8 bases, with 17 bases between the two germline ends. CDR1 is MNHNY and CDR2 is SVGAGI in the germline V gene (reference sequence). This CDR3 has 13 amino acids. The CDR3 DNA is TGTGCCAGCACCAAGGCCCCGCTGGGGGGCTACACCTTC. This gives the protein CASTKAPLGGYTF.

The chain recombines TRBV28 with TRBJ1-5; D gene unclear. In germline, CDR1 is MDHEN, CDR2 SYDVKM. V was shortened by 3 bases and J by 2 bases, with 11 bases between the two germline ends. The CDR3 is 15 amino acids. The CDR3 bases are TGTGCCAGCAGTTTGGTTAGGGCAGGCAATCAGCCCCAGCATTTT. Translating gives CASSLVRAGNQPQHF.

The chain joins TRBV28 to TRBJ2-1; the match to TRBD2 covers 13 bases. The CDR3 consists of 17 residues. Germline trimming cut 5 bases from V and 10 bases from J; bases unmatched to any gene: 14. Germline CDR1 is MDHEN and CDR2 is SYDVKM. The DNA for the CDR3 is TGTGCCAGCAGTCCACTAACCGGGACTAGCGGGACCTGGGAGCAGTTCTTC. Translated, it gives CASSPLTGTSGTWEQFF.

The chain recombines TRBV19 with TRBJ2-2; 7 nucleotides line up with TRBD1. This CDR3 has 17 residues. Trimming at V came to 3 bases and at J to 1 base, leaving 8 bases not matched to a gene. Germline loops: CDR1 LNHDA, CDR2 SQIVND (reference sequence). For the CDR3, the DNA is TGTGCCAGTAGTATGCCGATGGGACAGTGGAACACCGGGGAGCTGTTTTTT. Encoded protein: CASSMPMGQWNTGELFF.

V usage is TRBV28 and J usage is TRBJ1-5; weak D call: TRBD1 (6 bases). V gave up 3 bases and J gave up 6 bases, with 12 bases separating them. From germline, CDR1 is MDHEN and CDR2 SYDVKM. The CDR3 totals 14 residues. The CDR3 reads CASSFRGGGQPQHF. In nucleotides, the CDR3 is TGTGCCAGCAGTTTCAGGGGCGGCGGTCAGCCCCAGCATTTT.

This clone was recorded only once. The CDR3 DNA reads TGTGCCAGCAGCCGGGACGCCTGGAACACCGGGGAGCTGTTTTTT. The encoded protein is CASSRDAWNTGELFF. This chain uses TRBV7-3 with TRBJ2-2; D might be TRBD1 or TRBD2, each matching 5 bases. The germline V gene encodes CDR1 SGHTA and CDR2 FQGTGA. This CDR3 comprises 15 residues. Trimming took 5 bases from V and 1 from J, leaving 11 bases between them.

CDR3 DNA sequence: TGTGCCAGCAGGGGGGACGGAGCTAACTATGGCTACACCTTC. It specifies CASRGDGANYGYTF. This chain joins TRBV25-1 and TRBJ1-2, with TRBD1 as a possible D gene (5 bases). Trimming removed 6 bases at V and 0 bases at J, with 11 bases between. The CDR3 sequence is 14 residues long. CDR1 is MGHDK and CDR2 is SYGVNS in the germline V gene.

The chain has TRBV7-8 and TRBJ2-3; TRBD2 matches 7 bases. The junction had 12 bases not matched to a gene; V was cut back by 5 bases and J by 4 bases. CDR1 and CDR2 from the germline V gene are SGHVS and FQNEAQ. This CDR3 has 16 residues. CDR3 bases: TGTGCCAGCAGCCTGGGCGGGAGTCGGGGTGCAGATACGCAGTATTTT. Translated, it gives CASSLGGSRGADTQYF. Variable domain in full (rest from reference TRBV7-8 and TRBJ2-3): GAGVSQSPRYKVAKRGQDVALRCDPISGHVSLFWYQQALGQGPEFLTYFQNEAQLDKSGLPSDRFFAERPEGSVSTLKIQRTQQEDSAVYLCASSLGGSRGADTQYFGPGTRLTVL.

The chain recombines TRBV5-6 with TRBJ2-7; D unresolved. The V end lost 0 bases, the J end lost 6 bases, and 16 bases lay between the germline ends. The CDR3 has 15 residues. In germline, CDR1 is SGHDT, CDR2 YYEEEE. CDR3 sequence reads: CASSLVGSLVSEQYF. In DNA, the CDR3 is TGTGCCAGCAGCTTGGTAGGTAGTCTAGTGAGCGAGCAGTACTTC.

Only one count was recorded for this clone. V and J are TRBV7-9 and TRBJ1-1; 8 bases agree with TRBD1. V lost 5 bases to trimming and J lost 5 bases; unmatched junction nucleotides: 4. The germline gives CDR1 SEHNR, CDR2 FQNEAQ (reference sequence). CDR3 length: 13 residues. The CDR3 nucleotides read TGTGCCAGCAGCGACAGGGGAAAAACTGAAGCTTTCTTT. Translated, it gives CASSDRGKTEAFF.

The table lists this clone with a count of one. The V gene is TRBV9, the J gene TRBJ1-5; D not certain. V lost 0 bases, J lost 9 bases, and 10 bases lay in between. Germline CDR1 SGDLS, CDR2 YYNGEE. CDR3 length equals 13 residues. The CDR3 loop is CASSVVGAGPQHF. DNA of the CDR3: TGTGCCAGCAGCGTAGTGGGCGCGGGGCCCCAGCATTTT.

This clone showed up just a few times. The chain links TRBV9 to TRBJ1-2; 9 bases are a match to TRBD1. This CDR3 comprises 15 residues. Germline-derived CDR1 and CDR2 are SGDLS and YYNGEE. V shed 2 bases and J 6 bases; nucleotides not matched to a gene: 8. The CDR3 DNA reads TGTGCCAGCAGCGTCGAGTCGACAGGGGGGGATGGCTACACCTTC. Amino acid sequence: CASSVESTGGDGYTF. The full variable domain, completed using reference TRBV9 and TRBJ1-2, is DSGVTQTPKHLITATGQRVTLRCSPRSGDLSVYWYQQSLDQGLQFLIQYYNGEERAKGNILERFSAQQFPDLHSELNLSSLELGDSALYFCASSVESTGGDGYTFGSGTRLTVV.

The gene calls are TRBV7-2 and TRBJ1-1; perhaps TRBD1 as D (5 bases). The CDR3 covers 15 residues. Looked up from germline, CDR1 is SGHTA and CDR2 is FQGNSA. Trimming shortened V by 1 base and J by 5 bases, and 14 bases separated the two germline ends. The CDR3 sequence is CASSLVGGGNTEAFF. The CDR3 coding sequence is TGTGCCAGCAGCTTAGTCGGGGGGGGTAATACTGAAGCTTTCTTT.

The chain has TRBV5-1 and TRBJ1-1; 9 nucleotides line up with TRBD1. CDR1 and CDR2 from the germline V gene are SGHRS and YFSETQ. CDR3 size: 17 residues. The V gene end was trimmed by 0 bases and the J gene end by 2 bases; junction bases not matched to a gene: 8. Here the CDR3 DNA reads TGCGCCAGCAGCTTGGCCACAGGGGGCGTAGGAAACACTGAAGCTTTCTTT. Amino acid sequence: CASSLATGGVGNTEAFF.

This clone was observed a single time. J is TRBJ2-2 and V is TRBV5-1; TRBD2 aligns across 14 bases. This CDR3 region has 19 residues. The germline V gene has CDR1 SGHRS and CDR2 YFSETQ. The V gene end was trimmed by 3 bases and the J gene end by 2 bases; junction bases not matched to a gene: 9. CDR3 region: CASSWSPGLAGGNTGELFF. CDR3 in DNA: TGCGCCAGCAGCTGGAGCCCAGGACTAGCGGGAGGTAACACCGGGGAGCTGTTTTTT.

The rearrangement joins TRBV6-5 to TRBJ2-7; D remains ambiguous. This CDR3 contains 11 residues. Germline V gives CDR1 MNHEY, CDR2 SVGAGI. CDR3 nucleotide sequence: TGTGCTGTGAAACAGTTTTACGAGCAGTACTTC. Translated, it gives CAVKQFYEQYF.

The chain is built from TRBV5-1 and TRBJ2-5; D uncertain. Trimming stripped 4 bases from V and 2 bases from J, with 18 bases between. The CDR3 contains 16 residues. The germline V gene has CDR1 SGHRS and CDR2 YFSETQ. This chain's CDR3 is CASSAPAGVGQETQYF. The CDR3 coding sequence is TGCGCCAGCAGCGCGCCGGCTGGGGTAGGACAAGAGACCCAGTACTTC.

V and J are TRBV7-2 and TRBJ1-2; no clear D. The CDR3 runs to 12 residues. V dropped 1 base and J dropped 5 bases, with 5 bases sitting between them. CDR1 and CDR2 from the germline V gene are SGHTA and FQGNSA. The CDR3 loop is CASSLDAYGYTF. The CDR3 coding sequence is TGTGCCAGCAGCTTAGATGCTTATGGCTACACCTTC.

This clone was observed a single time. The CDR3 reads CASSSTGDSNQPQHF. CDR3 nucleotide sequence: TGCGCCAGCAGCTCGACAGGTGATAGCAATCAGCCCCAGCATTTT. The chain uses TRBV5-1 and TRBJ1-5, with D tentatively TRBD1 (6 bases). V gave up 3 bases and J gave up 0 bases, with 10 bases separating them. The CDR3 totals 15 residues. CDR1 is SGHRS, CDR2 YFSETQ, per germline.

This clone was counted a few times. The rearrangement joins TRBV27 to TRBJ1-2, with D tentatively TRBD1 (6 bases). Germline V gene sequence: CDR1 MNHEY, CDR2 SMNVEV (reference sequence). The V and J ends lost 3 bases and 5 bases respectively, with 25 bases between them. The CDR3 covers 18 residues. The CDR3 coding sequence is TGTGCCAGCAGTTTCCAGAAAGACAGGCCCACCTCGCCTTATGGCTACACCTTC. It encodes CASSFQKDRPTSPYGYTF.

The rearrangement joins TRBV11-2 to TRBJ2-3; D might be TRBD2 (6 bases). This CDR3 contains 17 residues. V was cut by 5 bases and J by 3 bases, with 21 bases left in between. Germline V gene lookup returns CDR1 SGHAT and CDR2 FQNNGV. The CDR3 sequence is CASSRTSGGVGTDTQYF. CDR3 DNA: TGTGCCAGCAGCCGCACCTCCGGAGGGGTAGGGACAGATACGCAGTATTTT.

J is TRBJ2-1 and V is TRBV9; a possible D gene is TRBD2 (6 bases). The germline gives CDR1 SGDLS, CDR2 YYNGEE. V dropped 3 bases and J dropped 3 bases, with 10 bases sitting between them. The CDR3 totals 14 residues. As DNA, the CDR3 is TGTGCCAGCAGCGGGGGGACTTTCTACAATGAGCAGTTCTTC. It translates to CASSGGTFYNEQFF.

The rearrangement uses TRBV6-6 and TRBJ2-3, with TRBD2 identical over 9 bases. Germline-derived CDR1 and CDR2 are MNHNY and SVGAGI (reference sequence). The CDR3 covers 14 residues. J gave up 1 base and V 7 bases, and 3 bases lay outside the gene matches. The CDR3 here is CASTRLAGTDTQYF. DNA of the CDR3: TGTGCCAGCACACGACTAGCGGGCACAGATACGCAGTATTTT.

This chain links TRBV12-5 with TRBJ2-1; TRBD2 matches 12 bases. With 6 bases clipped from V and 8 bases from J, the junction kept 2 bases outside the gene matches. CDR3 size: 13 residues. Per germline, CDR1 LGHNT and CDR2 FRNRAP. CDR3: CASGTSGSDEQFF. The CDR3 DNA sequence: TGTGCTAGTGGGACTAGCGGGAGCGATGAGCAGTTCTTC.

The chain links TRBV18 to TRBJ2-7; D is perhaps TRBD1 or TRBD2 (5 bases each). Trimming took off 2 bases at V and 5 bases at J, with 10 bases between the two ends. This CDR3 spans 13 amino acids. The germline V gene encodes CDR1 KGHSH and CDR2 LQKENI. CDR3 amino acids: CASSPRQGHEQYF. The CDR3 nucleotides are TGTGCCAGCTCACCAAGGCAGGGACACGAGCAGTACTTC. Based on the CDR3 plus reference TRBV18 and TRBJ2-7, the full variable domain is NAGVMQNPRHLVRRRGQEARLRCSPMKGHSHVYWYRQLPEEGLKFMVYLQKENIIDESGMPKERFSAEFPKEGPSILRIQQVVRGDSAAYFCASSPRQGHEQYFGPGTRLTVT.

J is TRBJ1-3 and V is TRBV15; tentatively, D is TRBD1 (6 bases). Germline V gives CDR1 LNHNV, CDR2 YYDKDF (reference sequence). The CDR3 consists of 15 residues. Trimming pared 1 base from V and 4 bases from J, leaving 11 bases between. CDR3 loop: CATSRATGWGNTIYF. As DNA, the CDR3 is TGTGCCACCAGCAGAGCGACAGGTTGGGGAAACACCATATATTTT. The full variable domain, its missing parts supplied by reference TRBV15 and TRBJ1-3, is DAMVIQNPRYQVTQFGKPVTLSCSQTLNHNVMYWYQQKSSQAPKLLFHYYDKDFNNEADTPDNFQSRRPNTSFCFLDIRSPGLGDTAMYLCATSRATGWGNTIYFGEGSWLTVV.

The genes are TRBV3-1 (or the pseudogene TRBV3-2) and TRBJ1-2, with D possibly TRBD1 on 5 matching bases. CDR1 and CDR2 (germline): LGHDT, YNNKEL (reference sequence). Trimming removed 2 bases from V and 4 bases from J, with 8 bases in between. This CDR3 contains 13 residues. CDR3 nucleotides: TGTGCCAGCAGCCAATGGGGCACCTATGGCTACACCTTC. Translation gives CASSQWGTYGYTF.

The V call is TRBV7-2, the J call TRBJ2-6; 9 bases line up with TRBD1. V lost 2 bases to trimming and J lost 3 bases; unmatched junction nucleotides: 5. This CDR3 contains 17 residues. Germline V gene sequence: CDR1 SGHTA, CDR2 FQGNSA. The CDR3 sequence: CASSLTGGAGGANVLTF. CDR3 coding DNA: TGTGCCAGCAGCTTAACAGGGGGCGCGGGTGGGGCCAACGTCCTGACTTTC.

This clone was seen only once. The chain uses TRBV4-3 and TRBJ2-2; unclear D gene. The V gene lost 2 bases and the J gene lost 5 bases, with 9 bases spanning the gap. This CDR3 spans 14 amino acids. Per the germline V gene, CDR1 is LGHNA and CDR2 is YSLEER. The CDR3, as DNA: TGCGCCAGCAGCCAACTTCGGAAAACCGGGGAGCTGTTTTTT. Translated, it gives CASSQLRKTGELFF.